The clone carrying this T cell receptor (beta chain) has a handful of counts. Antigen unknown. The CDR3 loop spans 15 amino acids. V gave up 5 bases and J gave up 4 bases; unmatched junction bases: 7. The germline CDR1 and CDR2 sequences are SGHTA and FQGNSA. Method: immunoSEQ multiplex PCR; TCRdb's copy keeps in-frame clones and lacks some. The table shows about 56,000 clones, with less than 90% occurring only once. The data are from a study of T cell responses to AZD1222 COVID-19 vaccine. General study points: Females made up more of the donors, who were largely white British, and clonal diversity may have come out too low. The breadth and depth of Spike-specific TCRs increased once two AZD1222 doses had been given.

Sample: peripheral blood, taken 28 days after the second AZD1222 dose. The source of this sequence is an adult who received the AZD1222 COVID-19 vaccine. The V and J genes are TRBV7-2 and TRBJ2-5, with 10 bases that match TRBD1. CDR3 region: CASSVDRGRPETQYF. Here the CDR3 DNA reads TGTGCCAGCAGCGTAGACAGGGGGCGCCCAGAGACCCAGTACTTC.